This note documents a single T cell receptor beta chain sequence. Next came a second PCR, run for about 6 to 12 cycles, which used a sample-barcoded 5' primer along with a J-beta primer mix. CDR3-containing paired-end reads numbered at least 2.5 million in each sample. TCRdb passed the 5' RACE reads through MiXCR, listing each CDR3 protein once. The table records about 1.1 million distinct CDR3 sequences, around two fifths of them present only once. This entry is derived from a study of blood T cells in healthy people across ages. From germline, CDR1 is DFQATT and CDR2 SNEGSKA (reference sequence). This CDR3 region has 14 residues. Trimming removed 0 bases at V and 2 bases at J, with 11 bases between.

Sample: blood. The chain uses TRBV20-1 and TRBJ2-7; the D gene is possibly TRBD2 (5 bases). The clonotype was recovered from a man in his late teens or twenties in good health. CDR3 sequence (DNA): TGCAGTGCTAGAGAGGCGGGCGAGACCTACGAGCAGTACTTC. Its translation: CSAREAGETYEQYF.